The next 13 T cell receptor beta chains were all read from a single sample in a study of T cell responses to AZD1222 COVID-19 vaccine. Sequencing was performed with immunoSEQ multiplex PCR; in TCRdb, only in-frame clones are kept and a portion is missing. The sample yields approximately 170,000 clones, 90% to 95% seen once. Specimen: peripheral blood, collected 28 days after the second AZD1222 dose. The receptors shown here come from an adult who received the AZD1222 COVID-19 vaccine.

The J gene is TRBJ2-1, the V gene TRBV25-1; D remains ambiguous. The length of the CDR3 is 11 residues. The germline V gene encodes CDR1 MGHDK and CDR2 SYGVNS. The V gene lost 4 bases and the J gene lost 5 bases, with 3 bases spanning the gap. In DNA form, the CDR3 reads TGTGCCAGCAGTGTCCACAATGAGCAGTTCTTC. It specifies CASSVHNEQFF.

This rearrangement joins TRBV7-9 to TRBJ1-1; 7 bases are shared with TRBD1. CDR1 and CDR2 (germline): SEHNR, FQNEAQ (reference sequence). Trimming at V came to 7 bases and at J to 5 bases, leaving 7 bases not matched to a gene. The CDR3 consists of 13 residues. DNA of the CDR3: TGTGCCAGCATGCCCCCGACAGGGACTGAAGCTTTCTTT. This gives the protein CASMPPTGTEAFF.

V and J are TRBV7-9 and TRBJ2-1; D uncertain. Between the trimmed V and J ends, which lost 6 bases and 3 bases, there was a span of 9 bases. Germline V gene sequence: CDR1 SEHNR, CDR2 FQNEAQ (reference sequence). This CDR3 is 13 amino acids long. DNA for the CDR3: TGTGCCAGCAGTTCCACAAACTACAATGAGCAGTTCTTC. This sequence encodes CASSSTNYNEQFF.

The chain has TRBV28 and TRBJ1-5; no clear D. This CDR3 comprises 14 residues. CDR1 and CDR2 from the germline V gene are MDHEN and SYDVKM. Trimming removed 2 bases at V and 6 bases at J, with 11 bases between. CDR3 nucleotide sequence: TGTGCCAGCAGTTTAACGAGGGTTGGTCAGCCCCAGCATTTT. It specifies CASSLTRVGQPQHF.

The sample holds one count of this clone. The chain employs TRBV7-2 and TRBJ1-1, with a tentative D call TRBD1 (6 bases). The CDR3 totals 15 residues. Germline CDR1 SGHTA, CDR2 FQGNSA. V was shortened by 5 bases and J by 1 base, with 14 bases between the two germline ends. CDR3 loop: CASSARQDGNTEAFF. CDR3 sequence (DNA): TGTGCCAGCAGCGCCCGACAGGATGGGAACACTGAAGCTTTCTTT.

The DNA for the CDR3 is TGTGCCAGTAGTATCCGACCGGCACTCTATGGCTACACCTTC. It codes for CASSIRPALYGYTF. The chain joins TRBV19 to TRBJ1-2; D is undetermined. CDR3 length: 14 amino acids. Germline assignment: CDR1 LNHDA and CDR2 SQIVND (reference sequence). Between the trimmed V and J ends, which lost 3 bases and 4 bases, there was a span of 12 bases.

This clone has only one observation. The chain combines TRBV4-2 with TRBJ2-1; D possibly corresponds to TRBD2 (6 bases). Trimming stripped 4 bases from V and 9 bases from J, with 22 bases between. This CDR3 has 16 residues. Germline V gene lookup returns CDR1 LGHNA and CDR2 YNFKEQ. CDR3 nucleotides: TGTGCCAGCAGCCCGTCACTAGCCCCTGAGGAAAGTGAGCAGTTCTTC. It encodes CASSPSLAPEESEQFF.

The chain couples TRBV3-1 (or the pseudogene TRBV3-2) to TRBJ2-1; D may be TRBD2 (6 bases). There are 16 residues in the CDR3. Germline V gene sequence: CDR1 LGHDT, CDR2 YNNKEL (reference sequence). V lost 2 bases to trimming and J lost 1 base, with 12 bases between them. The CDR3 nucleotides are TGTGCCAGCAGCCAACACTTAGCGGCATCCTACAATGAGCAGTTCTTC. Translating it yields CASSQHLAASYNEQFF.

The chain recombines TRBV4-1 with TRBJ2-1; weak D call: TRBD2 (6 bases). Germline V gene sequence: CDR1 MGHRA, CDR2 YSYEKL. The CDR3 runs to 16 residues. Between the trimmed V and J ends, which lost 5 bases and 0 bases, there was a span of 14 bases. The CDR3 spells CASSDLARSSYNEQFF. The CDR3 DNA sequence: TGCGCCAGCAGCGATCTAGCGCGGAGCTCCTACAATGAGCAGTTCTTC.

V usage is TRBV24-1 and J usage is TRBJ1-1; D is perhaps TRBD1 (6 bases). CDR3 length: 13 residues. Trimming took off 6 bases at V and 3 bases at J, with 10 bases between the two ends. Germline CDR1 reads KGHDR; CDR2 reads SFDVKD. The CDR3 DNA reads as TGTGCCACCAGTTTGGCAGGGGACACTGAAGCTTTCTTT. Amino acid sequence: CATSLAGDTEAFF.

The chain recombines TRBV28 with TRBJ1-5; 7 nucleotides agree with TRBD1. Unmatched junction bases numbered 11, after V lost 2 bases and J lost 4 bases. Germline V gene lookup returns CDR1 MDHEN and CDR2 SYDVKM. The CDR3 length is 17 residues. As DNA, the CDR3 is TGTGCCAGCAGTTTAGGAATCGGCGGGACAGCTAATCAGCCCCAGCATTTT. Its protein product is CASSLGIGGTANQPQHF.

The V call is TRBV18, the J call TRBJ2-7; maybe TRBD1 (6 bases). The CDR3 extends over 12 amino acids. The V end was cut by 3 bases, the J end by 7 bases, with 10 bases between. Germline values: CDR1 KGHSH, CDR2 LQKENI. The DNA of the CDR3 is TGTGCCAGCTCACCGAACAGGGAGGAGCAGTACTTC. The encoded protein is CASSPNREEQYF.

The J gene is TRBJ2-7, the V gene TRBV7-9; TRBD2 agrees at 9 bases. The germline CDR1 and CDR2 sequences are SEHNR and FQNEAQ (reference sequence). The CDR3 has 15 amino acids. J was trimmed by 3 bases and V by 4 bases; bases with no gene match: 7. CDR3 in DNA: TGTGCCAGCAGCTCTACTATAGCGGGAGACTACGAGCAGTACTTC. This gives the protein CASSSTIAGDYEQYF.